These T cell receptor beta chains were read from a single sample in a study of blood T cell repertoires in COVID-19. The assay was immunoSEQ multiplex PCR, and TCRdb's table has in-frame clones only and misses some. The sample consists of about 140,000 clones, approximately 82% of them appearing once. Specimen: peripheral blood. The receptors here all came from a man aged 60 to 69 with active or convalescent COVID-19. Both conserved end residues are part of each CDR3. A D gene is named only where the DNA matches it firmly. Clone sizes are given selectively: once, few, many, or a class where the clone is expanded.

size: -
D: -
V: TRBV19
J: TRBJ1-3
DNA: TGTGCCACAGTGCGGGCCAACTCTGGAAACACCATATATTTT
CDR3: CATVRANSGNTIYF

size: -
D: TRBD1
V: TRBV10-2
J: TRBJ1-5
DNA: TGCGCCAGCAGGGGGACAGGGTTCGAACAGCCCCAGCATTTT
CDR3: CASRGTGFEQPQHF

size: -
D: -
V: TRBV5-1
J: TRBJ2-7
DNA: TGCGCCAGCAGCTTGGCCCAGGGGCAAGACAACGAGCAGTACTTC
CDR3: CASSLAQGQDNEQYF

size: -
D: TRBD2
V: TRBV9
J: TRBJ2-1
DNA: TGTGCCAGCAGCGTAGTGGCTAGCGGGGGGCTAAATGAGCAGTTCTTC
CDR3: CASSVVASGGLNEQFF

size: few
D: -
V: TRBV15
J: TRBJ1-5
DNA: TGTGCCACCAGCAGAGATCGAGACTACAATCAGCCCCAGCATTTT
CDR3: CATSRDRDYNQPQHF

size: -
D: TRBD2
V: TRBV4-3
J: TRBJ2-1
DNA: TGCGCCAGCAGCCCGGGACTAGCGGGGGGTAGGTATGAGCAGTTCTTC
CDR3: CASSPGLAGGRYEQFF

size: -
D: TRBD1
V: TRBV19
J: TRBJ1-5
DNA: TGTGCCAGTAGTACAGGGGGCGGGAAGGGCAATCAGCCCCAGCATTTT
CDR3: CASSTGGGKGNQPQHF

size: -
D: -
V: TRBV11-3
J: TRBJ1-6
DNA: TGTGCCAGCACCCCGACAGAAGGGAATTCACCCCTCCACTTT
CDR3: CASTPTEGNSPLHF

size: -
D: -
V: TRBV5-3
J: TRBJ2-3
DNA: TGTGCCAGAAGCTTGATGGGTACAGTGGATACGCAGTATTTT
CDR3: CARSLMGTVDTQYF

size: -
D: -
V: TRBV28
J: TRBJ2-2
DNA: TGTGCCAGCACGCGACAGGTTAACACCGGGGAGCTGTTTTTT
CDR3: CASTRQVNTGELFF

size: once
D: TRBD2
V: TRBV18
J: TRBJ2-1
DNA: TGTGCCAGCTCACCACCGTCGAGCGGGAGGCGATACAATGAGCAGTTCTTC
CDR3: CASSPPSSGRRYNEQFF

size: -
D: TRBD1
V: TRBV7-8
J: TRBJ1-5
DNA: TGTGCCAGCAGCTTCTCGGGACAGGGTAGCAATCAGCCCCAGCATTTT
CDR3: CASSFSGQGSNQPQHF

size: -
D: TRBD2
V: TRBV18
J: TRBJ2-1
DNA: TGTGCCAGCTCACAACAGCGGGAGGGAGATGAGCAGTTCTTC
CDR3: CASSQQREGDEQFF

size: -
D: -
V: TRBV19
J: TRBJ1-1
DNA: TGTGCCAGTAGTCGCGGACAACACCTGAACACTGAAGCTTTCTTT
CDR3: CASSRGQHLNTEAFF

size: few
D: -
V: TRBV6-2/TRBV6-3
J: TRBJ1-1
DNA: TGTGCCAGCAGTAGACAGCTCAACACTGAAGCTTTCTTT
CDR3: CASSRQLNTEAFF

size: -
D: -
V: TRBV19
J: TRBJ1-6
DNA: TGTGCCAGTACCCCGGGGGGGACCGGTAATTCACCCCTCCACTTT
CDR3: CASTPGGTGNSPLHF

size: few
D: TRBD1
V: TRBV3-1/TRBV3-2
J: TRBJ1-2
DNA: TGTGCCAGCAGCCACTTGGGACAGGGGGGCTATGGCTACACCTTC
CDR3: CASSHLGQGGYGYTF

size: -
D: -
V: TRBV4-3
J: TRBJ1-3
DNA: TGCGCCAGCAGCCAGGATAGACTGACTACTGGAAACACCATATATTTT
CDR3: CASSQDRLTTGNTIYF

size: -
D: TRBD2
V: TRBV7-9
J: TRBJ2-1
DNA: TGTGCCAGCAGCTCCAAAACTAGCGGGGGCACCTCCTACAATGAGCAGTTCTTC
CDR3: CASSSKTSGGTSYNEQFF

size: -
D: TRBD2
V: TRBV9
J: TRBJ2-1
DNA: TGTGCCAGCAGCCCCGGGGGGGCGGGACGTTACAATGAGCAGTTCTTC
CDR3: CASSPGGAGRYNEQFF

size: -
D: -
V: TRBV7-9
J: TRBJ2-1
DNA: TGTGCCAGCAGCCCCACCACTAGATGGTCCTACAATGAGCAGTTCTTC
CDR3: CASSPTTRWSYNEQFF

size: -
D: -
V: TRBV21-1
J: TRBJ2-3
DNA: TGTGCCAGCAGCCCCCGCTCCCAGCGGGAGATTCCAGATACGCAGTATTTT
CDR3: CASSPRSQREIPDTQYF